This entry lists 20 T cell receptor beta chains sequenced from one sample in a study of radiation and T cells in renal cell carcinoma. Using immunoSEQ multiplex PCR, the repertoire was profiled, and TCRdb retains in-frame clones only, with some absent. The table records 40,000 to 60,000 clones, roughly 80% of them present only once. Time point defined: blood 2 weeks post-SBRT. Indicated treatment: 15 Gy SBRT to primary tumor, nephrectomy 4 weeks later. Material: blood, obtained from a patient whose treatment included radiotherapy and nephrectomy. These receptor sequences come from a woman in her 70s with renal cell carcinoma.

The V gene is TRBV15, the J gene TRBJ1-5, with TRBD1 identical over 9 bases. CDR1 LNHNV and CDR2 YYDKDF come from the germline V gene (reference sequence). The trim removed 5 bases at V and 1 base at J, leaving 6 bases unmatched. CDR3 length: 16 residues. CDR3 protein: CATSFGTGRSNQPQHF. The CDR3 region has the DNA TGTGCCACCAGCTTCGGGACAGGGAGGAGCAATCAGCCCCAGCATTTT.

The chain uses TRBV23-1 and TRBJ1-2; no clear D gene. TRBV23-1 is labeled an ORF, and its function is uncertain. The ends were cut back, 2 bases at V and 4 bases at J, with 11 bases in the middle. The CDR3 sequence is 14 residues long. The CDR3 is CASSQESILYGYTF. CDR3 coding DNA: TGCGCCAGCAGTCAAGAGTCCATACTCTATGGCTACACCTTC.

The chain uses TRBV7-2 and TRBJ1-5; possible D gene TRBD1, 5 bases. This CDR3 comprises 15 residues. The ends were cut back, 1 base at V and 5 bases at J, with 12 bases in the middle. The germline V gene encodes CDR1 SGHTA and CDR2 FQGNSA. The CDR3 loop reads CASSLDSGRYQPQHF. The CDR3 DNA is TGTGCCAGCAGCTTAGATTCAGGGCGCTATCAGCCCCAGCATTTT.

J is TRBJ2-1 and V is TRBV6-1; tentatively, D is TRBD2 (5 bases). The CDR3 has 14 residues. V lost 0 bases and J 4 bases, leaving 7 bases between the germline ends. Germline CDR1 is MNHNS and CDR2 is SASEGT. DNA for the CDR3: TGTGCCAGCAGTGAAGCCGGGGAGTACAATGAGCAGTTCTTC. Its translation: CASSEAGEYNEQFF.

The V call is TRBV7-9, the J call TRBJ1-2; TRBD1 might be the D (5 bases). This CDR3 contains 16 residues. From germline, CDR1 is SEHNR and CDR2 FQNEAQ (reference sequence). V lost 5 bases and J 3 bases, leaving 19 bases between the germline ends. The CDR3 spells CASSPTASGPYYGYTF. CDR3 nucleotides: TGTGCCAGCAGCCCTACCGCGTCGGGACCTTACTATGGCTACACCTTC. The variable domain in full, with the rest retrieved from reference TRBV7-9 and TRBJ1-2, is DTGVSQNPRHKITKRGQNVTFRCDPISEHNRLYWYRQTLGQGPEFLTYFQNEAQLEKSRLLSDRFSAERPKGSFSTLEIQRTEQGDSAMYLCASSPTASGPYYGYTFGSGTRLTVV.

This clone was observed once. The chain has TRBV4-2 and TRBJ1-1, with 7 bases matching TRBD1. There are 17 residues in the CDR3. Germline V gene sequence: CDR1 LGHNA, CDR2 YNFKEQ. Germline trimming cut 0 bases from V and 1 base from J; bases unmatched to any gene: 8. The CDR3 region has the DNA TGTGCCAGCAGCCAAGATCCCCTCGGACAGGCGAACACTGAAGCTTTCTTT. Encoded protein: CASSQDPLGQANTEAFF.

V usage is TRBV6-1 and J usage is TRBJ2-3; D possibly corresponds to TRBD1 (8 bases). Germline CDR1 is MNHNS and CDR2 is SASEGT. Trimming left V 10 bases short and J 1 base short, with 18 bases between. The CDR3 contains 15 residues. CDR3 amino acids: CATKTGGRGTDTQYF. CDR3 sequence (DNA): TGTGCCACCAAAACAGGGGGGAGGGGCACAGATACGCAGTATTTT.

This clone was picked up a small number of times. One junction end does not reproduce the germline sequence, and a read error may be involved. This sequence joins TRBV7-9 and TRBJ2-3, with D perhaps matching TRBD2 (6 bases). Germline V gene sequence: CDR1 SEHNR, CDR2 FQNEAQ (reference sequence). The CDR3 contains 17 residues. The CDR3 DNA sequence: TGCGCCAGCAGCCAAGATCGGCTAGCGTACCGCACAGATACGCAGTATTTT. Residues: CASSQDRLAYRTDTQYF.

V is TRBV28 and J is TRBJ2-7; D is unclear. CDR1 is MDHEN and CDR2 is SYDVKM in the germline V gene. The CDR3 spans 14 residues. Trimming left V 5 bases short and J 0 bases short, with 11 bases between. The CDR3 DNA reads TGTGCCAGCAGTGCCCTGGAGAGCTCCTACGAGCAGTACTTC. Residues: CASSALESSYEQYF. Variable domain in full (rest from reference TRBV28 and TRBJ2-7): DVKVTQSSRYLVKRTGEKVFLECVQDMDHENMFWYRQDPGLGLRLIYFSYDVKMKEKGDIPEGYSVSREKKERFSLILESASTNQTSMYLCASSALESSYEQYFGPGTRLTVT.

V and J are TRBV30 and TRBJ2-7, with unresolved D. Germline V gene data show CDR1 as GTSNPN and CDR2 as SVGIG (reference sequence). This CDR3 spans 14 amino acids. Trimming took 0 bases from V and 9 from J, leaving 18 bases between them. CDR3 coding DNA: TGTGCCTGGAGTGTACCAGGACCGTTGAAGGGGCAGTACTTC. Residues: CAWSVPGPLKGQYF.

The chain uses TRBV18 and TRBJ1-1, with D tentatively TRBD1 (6 bases). Germline CDR1 reads KGHSH; CDR2 reads LQKENI. The germline V and J ends were trimmed by 4 bases and 7 bases, with 19 bases remaining between them. The CDR3 runs to 15 residues. The CDR3 region has the DNA TGTGCCAGCTCACGAAAGGAAGAGGGGGGCTTTGAAGCTTTCTTT. Translating it yields CASSRKEEGGFEAFF.

This clone has just a few counts. This chain joins TRBV29-1 and TRBJ1-1, with 7 positions matching TRBD1. This CDR3 has 13 residues. Trimming at V came to 6 bases and at J to 8 bases, leaving 12 bases not matched to a gene. Looked up from germline, CDR1 is SQVTM and CDR2 is ANQGSEA. The CDR3 is CSVVGQATGEAFF. The CDR3, as DNA: TGCAGCGTCGTTGGACAGGCCACGGGGGAAGCTTTCTTT.

V is TRBV21-1 and J is TRBJ1-1. TRBV21-1 has pseudogene status. The length of the CDR3 is 11 residues. CDR3 sequence: CASSIEAEAFF. CDR3 nucleotide sequence: TGTGCCAGCAGCATTGAGGCTGAAGCTTTCTTT.

V gene TRBV27 combines with J gene TRBJ2-7; TRBD1 or TRBD2 may be the D gene (5 bases each). The germline V gene has CDR1 MNHEY and CDR2 SMNVEV (reference sequence). Trimming took off 2 bases at V and 0 bases at J, with 5 bases between the two ends. The CDR3 has 13 amino acids. CDR3: CASSLGTSYEQYF. In DNA, the CDR3 is TGTGCCAGCAGTTTAGGGACCTCCTACGAGCAGTACTTC.

The chain uses TRBV7-3 and TRBJ2-1; D is uncertain. V was trimmed by 2 bases and J by 9 bases, leaving 14 bases between them. The CDR3 is made up of 14 amino acids. CDR1 is SGHTA, CDR2 FQGTGA, per germline. CDR3 in DNA: TGTGCCAGCAGCTTATTGCAAGGAAGAAGTGAGCAGTTCTTC. Amino acid sequence: CASSLLQGRSEQFF.

This chain connects TRBV6-1 to TRBJ2-1; D remains unclear. Germline loops: CDR1 MNHNS, CDR2 SASEGT. The CDR3 has 14 amino acids. The germline V and J ends were trimmed by 8 bases and 0 bases, with 11 bases remaining between them. CDR3 sequence: CASGFLGSYNEQFF. CDR3 DNA sequence: TGTGCCAGCGGGTTCCTGGGCTCCTACAATGAGCAGTTCTTC.

CDR3: CASSPGGSIGSPLHF. The CDR3, as DNA: TGTGCCAGCAGCCCCGGAGGGAGTATAGGTTCACCCCTCCACTTT. The rearrangement links TRBV5-4 to TRBJ1-6; D not certain. Trimming stripped 4 bases from V and 9 bases from J, with 17 bases between. The germline V gene encodes CDR1 SGHNT and CDR2 YYREEE (reference sequence). The CDR3 runs to 15 residues. Looking up the rest from reference TRBV5-4 and TRBJ1-6 gives the full variable domain: ETGVTQSPTHLIKTRGQQVTLRCSSQSGHNTVSWYQQALGQGPQFIFQYYREEENGRGNFPPRFSGLQFPNYSSELNVNALELDDSALYLCASSPGGSIGSPLHFGNGTRLTVT.

The chain links TRBV4-3 to TRBJ2-2; maybe TRBD1 (6 bases). The CDR3 length is 15 residues. V lost 0 bases to trimming and J lost 4 bases, with 9 bases between them. Germline V gives CDR1 LGHNA, CDR2 YSLEER. CDR3 in amino acids: CASSQDRTVTGELFF. CDR3 in DNA: TGCGCCAGCAGCCAAGATAGGACAGTCACCGGGGAGCTGTTTTTT.

Here the CDR3 DNA reads TGCGCCAGCAGCCAAAAGTATACAGGGGCTGCGCACGAGCAGTACTTC. This codes for CASSQKYTGAAHEQYF. The chain couples TRBV4-1 to TRBJ2-7, with 7 bases fitting TRBD1. V gave up 2 bases and J gave up 5 bases; unmatched junction bases: 12. The CDR3 runs 16 residues. The germline gives CDR1 MGHRA, CDR2 YSYEKL.

The V and J genes are TRBV7-9 and TRBJ2-1, with 9 nucleotides matching TRBD1. J gave up 6 bases and V 5 bases, and 5 bases lay outside the gene matches. The CDR3 runs 14 residues. The germline CDR1 and CDR2 sequences are SEHNR and FQNEAQ (reference sequence). CDR3 coding DNA: TGTGCCAGCAGCCGGGGACAGGGAGGCAATGAGCAGTTCTTC. This codes for CASSRGQGGNEQFF.